This TCR beta chain was documented in a study of Graves' ophthalmopathy and Graves' hyperthyroidism. Study in general: No treatment had been given when peripheral blood was collected at initial diagnosis. General study results and limits: Progression of ophthalmopathy was predicted by the model with more than 70% sensitivity and roughly 73% specificity. Also, most clonotypes expanded in the thyroid above 0.001 frequency appeared in blood.

The source of the PBMCs was around 10 ml of fresh peripheral blood. This clonotype turned up a few times. Antigen: not known. RNA transcripts served as template for amplifying TCR beta CDR3 sequences. HTBI primers were employed in first-round RT-PCR, then a second-round multiplex PCR followed. TCRdb re-called the multiplex PCR reads with MiXCR, one entry per CDR3 protein. The data contain roughly 380,000 distinct CDR3 sequences, less than 20% of them singletons. The CDR3 length is 16 residues. Per the germline V gene, CDR1 is MGHRA and CDR2 is YSYEKL. With 3 bases removed from V and 5 bases from J, the gap between germline ends came to 19 bases.

V is TRBV4-1 and J is TRBJ2-5, with D possibly being TRBD1 (5 bases). The sample consisted of peripheral blood. The clonotype was recovered from a woman between 18 and 29 years old with stable Graves' hyperthyroidism. CDR3 nucleotide sequence: TGCGCCAGCAGCCACTGGGGAAGGGGCGAGGAGGAGACCCAGTACTTC. Protein product: CASSHWGRGEEETQYF.